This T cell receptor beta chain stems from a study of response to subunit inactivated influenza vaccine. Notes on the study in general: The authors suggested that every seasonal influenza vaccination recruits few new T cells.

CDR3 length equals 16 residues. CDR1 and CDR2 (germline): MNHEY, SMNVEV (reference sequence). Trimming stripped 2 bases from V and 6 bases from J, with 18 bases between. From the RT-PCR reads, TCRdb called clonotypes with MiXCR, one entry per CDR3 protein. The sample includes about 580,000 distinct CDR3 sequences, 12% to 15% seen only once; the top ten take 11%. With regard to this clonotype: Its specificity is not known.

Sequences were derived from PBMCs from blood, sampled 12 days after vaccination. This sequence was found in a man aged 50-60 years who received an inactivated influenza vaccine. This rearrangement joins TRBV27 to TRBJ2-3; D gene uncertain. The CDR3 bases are TGTGCCAGCAGTTTAATAGGACCCCTCGATGCGGATACGCAGTATTTT. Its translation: CASSLIGPLDADTQYF.